A selection of T cell receptor beta chains follows, all from one sample in a study of blood T cell repertoires in COVID-19. The table came from immunoSEQ multiplex PCR; TCRdb's copy has only in-frame clones and leaves some out. The sample includes about 25,000 clones, around 86% of them seen just once. Source material: peripheral blood. The receptor set was obtained from a man aged 65 to 79 with acute or convalescent COVID-19. Both conserved end residues are part of each CDR3.

v_gene	j_gene	CDR3aa
TRBV5-1	TRBJ2-5	CASSLRAQGLRETQYF
TRBV15	TRBJ2-2	CATSRESRAGELFF
TRBV19	TRBJ1-2	CASSQGADITYGYTF
TRBV15	TRBJ1-5	CATSVGLNQPQHF
TRBV5-4	TRBJ1-1	CASSLAEQGRNTEAFF
TRBV30	TRBJ2-1	CAWSGDSYNEQFF
TRBV3-1/TRBV3-2	TRBJ2-1	CASSQGNSYNEQFF
TRBV5-4	TRBJ1-1	CASSLAGGLLAEAFF
TRBV10-2	TRBJ1-5	CASSEQASNQPQHF
TRBV6-5	TRBJ2-2	CASSYTRRGSGELFF
TRBV19	TRBJ1-5	CASSIVRTGGNQPQHF
TRBV19	TRBJ1-1	CASSRQGLGTEAFF
TRBV7-9	TRBJ2-7	CASSLSGGAEQYF
TRBV10-2	TRBJ2-5	CASSEMRETQYF
TRBV9	TRBJ2-1	CASSLSGGANEQFF
TRBV6-5	TRBJ1-2	CASRRQDYGYTF
TRBV19	TRBJ2-7	CASSIVRSGGFYEQYF
TRBV9	TRBJ2-3	CASSARTSGDTQYF
TRBV3-1/TRBV3-2	TRBJ1-5	CASSPLGGAPQHF
TRBV5-1	TRBJ1-4	CASSSGGTNEKLFF